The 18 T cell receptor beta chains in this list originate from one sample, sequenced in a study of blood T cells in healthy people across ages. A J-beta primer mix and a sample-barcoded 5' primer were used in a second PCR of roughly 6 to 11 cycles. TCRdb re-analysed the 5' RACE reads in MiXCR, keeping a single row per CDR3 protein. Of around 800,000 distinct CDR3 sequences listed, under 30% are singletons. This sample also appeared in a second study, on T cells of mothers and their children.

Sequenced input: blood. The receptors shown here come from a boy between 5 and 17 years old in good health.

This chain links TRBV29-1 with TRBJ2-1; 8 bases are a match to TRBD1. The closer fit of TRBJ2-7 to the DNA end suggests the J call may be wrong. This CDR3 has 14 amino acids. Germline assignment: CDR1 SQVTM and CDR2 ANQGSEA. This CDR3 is CSAAGQGSTYEQYF. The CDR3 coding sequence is TGCAGCGCAGCAGGACAGGGTTCAACCTACGAGCAGTACTTC.

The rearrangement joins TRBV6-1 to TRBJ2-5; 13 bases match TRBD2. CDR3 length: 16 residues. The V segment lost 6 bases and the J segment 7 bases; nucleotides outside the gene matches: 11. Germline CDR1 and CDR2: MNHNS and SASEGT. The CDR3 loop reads CASRTGLAGAWRTQYF. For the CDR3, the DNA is TGTGCCAGCAGGACCGGACTAGCGGGGGCCTGGAGGACCCAGTACTTC.

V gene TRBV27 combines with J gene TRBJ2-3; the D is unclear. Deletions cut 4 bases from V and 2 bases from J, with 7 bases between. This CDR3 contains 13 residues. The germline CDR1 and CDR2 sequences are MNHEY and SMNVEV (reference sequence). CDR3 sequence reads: CASSWTFTDTQYF. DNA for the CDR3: TGTGCCAGCAGTTGGACCTTCACAGATACGCAGTATTTT.

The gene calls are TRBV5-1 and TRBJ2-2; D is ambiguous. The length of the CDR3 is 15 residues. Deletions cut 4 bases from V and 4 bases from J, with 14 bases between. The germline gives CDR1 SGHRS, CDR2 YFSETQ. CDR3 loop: CASSPPPSSTGELFF. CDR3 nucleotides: TGCGCCAGCAGCCCCCCCCCGAGTAGCACCGGGGAGCTGTTTTTT.

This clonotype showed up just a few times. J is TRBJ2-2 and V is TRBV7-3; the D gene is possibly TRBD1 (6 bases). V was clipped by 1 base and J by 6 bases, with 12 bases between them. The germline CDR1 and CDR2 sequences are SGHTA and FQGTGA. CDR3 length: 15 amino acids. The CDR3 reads CASSLNTGSAGELFF. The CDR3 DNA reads TGTGCCAGCAGCTTAAACACAGGGTCGGCCGGGGAGCTGTTTTTT.

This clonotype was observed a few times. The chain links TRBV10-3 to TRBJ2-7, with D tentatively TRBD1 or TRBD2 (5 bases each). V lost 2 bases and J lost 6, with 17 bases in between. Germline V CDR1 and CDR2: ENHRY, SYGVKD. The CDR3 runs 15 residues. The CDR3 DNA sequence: TGTGCCATCAGTGAGGAGCAGGGAGAAATGGGCGAGCAGTACTTC. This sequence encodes CAISEEQGEMGEQYF.

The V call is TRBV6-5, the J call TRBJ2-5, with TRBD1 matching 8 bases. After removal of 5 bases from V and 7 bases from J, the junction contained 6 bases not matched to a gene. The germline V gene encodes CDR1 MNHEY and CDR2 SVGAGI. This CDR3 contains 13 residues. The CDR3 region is CASSHGQGGTQYF. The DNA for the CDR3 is TGTGCCAGCAGTCACGGACAGGGAGGGACCCAGTACTTC.

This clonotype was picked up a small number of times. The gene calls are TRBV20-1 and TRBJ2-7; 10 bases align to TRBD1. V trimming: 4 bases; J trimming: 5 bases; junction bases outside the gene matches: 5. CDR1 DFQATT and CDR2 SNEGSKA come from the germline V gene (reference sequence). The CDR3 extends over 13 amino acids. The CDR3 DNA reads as TGCAGTGCTACCTGGACAGGGGGGGACGAGCAGTACTTC. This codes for CSATWTGGDEQYF.

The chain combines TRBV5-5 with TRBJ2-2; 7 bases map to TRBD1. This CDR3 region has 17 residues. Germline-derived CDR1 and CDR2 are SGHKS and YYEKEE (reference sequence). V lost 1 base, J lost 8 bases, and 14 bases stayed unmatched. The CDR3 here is CASSLWRDRAITGELFF. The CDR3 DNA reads TGTGCCAGCAGCTTGTGGCGAGACAGGGCTATCACTGGGGAGCTGTTTTTT.

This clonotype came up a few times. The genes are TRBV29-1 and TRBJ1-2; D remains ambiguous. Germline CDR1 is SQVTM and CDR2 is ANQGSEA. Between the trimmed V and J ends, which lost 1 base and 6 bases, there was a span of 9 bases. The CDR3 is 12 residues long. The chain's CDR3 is CSVEALPNGYTF. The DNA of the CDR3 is TGCAGCGTTGAAGCCCTTCCAAATGGCTACACCTTC. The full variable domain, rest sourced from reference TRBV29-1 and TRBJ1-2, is SAVISQKPSRDICQRGTSLTIQCQVDSQVTMMFWYRQQPGQSLTLIATANQGSEATYESGFVIDKFPISRPNLTFSTLTVSNMSPEDSSIYLCSVEALPNGYTFGSGTRLTVV.

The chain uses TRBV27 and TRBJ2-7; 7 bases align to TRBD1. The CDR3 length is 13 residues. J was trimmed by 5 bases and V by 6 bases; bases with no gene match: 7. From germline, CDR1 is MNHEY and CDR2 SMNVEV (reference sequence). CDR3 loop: CASSVTGFHEQYF. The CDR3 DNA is TGTGCCAGCAGCGTGACAGGGTTCCACGAGCAGTACTTC.

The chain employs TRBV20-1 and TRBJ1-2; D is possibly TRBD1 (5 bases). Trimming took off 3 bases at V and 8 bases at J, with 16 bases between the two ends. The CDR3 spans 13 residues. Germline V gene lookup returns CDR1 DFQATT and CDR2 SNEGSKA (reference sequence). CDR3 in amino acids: CSARVGTSSGYTF. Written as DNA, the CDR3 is TGCAGTGCTAGGGTTGGGACTTCTAGCGGCTACACCTTC.

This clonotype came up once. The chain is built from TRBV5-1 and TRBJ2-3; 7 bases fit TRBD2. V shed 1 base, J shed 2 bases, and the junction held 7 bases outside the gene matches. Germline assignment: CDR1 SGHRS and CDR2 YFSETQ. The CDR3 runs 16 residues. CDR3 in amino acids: CASSLPLADDTDTQYF. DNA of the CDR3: TGCGCCAGCAGCTTGCCTCTAGCGGACGACACAGATACGCAGTATTTT. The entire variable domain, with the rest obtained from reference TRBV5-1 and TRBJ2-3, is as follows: KAGVTQTPRYLIKTRGQQVTLSCSPISGHRSVSWYQQTPGQGLQFLFEYFSETQRNKGNFPGRFSGRQFSNSRSEMNVSTLELGDSALYLCASSLPLADDTDTQYFGPGTRLTVL.

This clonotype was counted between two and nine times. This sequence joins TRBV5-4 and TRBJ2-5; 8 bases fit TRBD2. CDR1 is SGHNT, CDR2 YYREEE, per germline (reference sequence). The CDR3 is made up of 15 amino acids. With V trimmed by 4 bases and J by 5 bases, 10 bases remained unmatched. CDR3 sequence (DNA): TGTGCCAGCAGCGGCCGAGGCGGGGGGCAGGAGACCCAGTACTTC. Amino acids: CASSGRGGGQETQYF.

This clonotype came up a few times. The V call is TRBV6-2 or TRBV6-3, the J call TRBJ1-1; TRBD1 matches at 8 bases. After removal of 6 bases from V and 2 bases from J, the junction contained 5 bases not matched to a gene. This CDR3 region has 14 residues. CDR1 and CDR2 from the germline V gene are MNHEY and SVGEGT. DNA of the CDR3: TGTGCCAGCAGGGACAGGGCGGCAAACACTGAAGCTTTCTTT. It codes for CASRDRAANTEAFF.

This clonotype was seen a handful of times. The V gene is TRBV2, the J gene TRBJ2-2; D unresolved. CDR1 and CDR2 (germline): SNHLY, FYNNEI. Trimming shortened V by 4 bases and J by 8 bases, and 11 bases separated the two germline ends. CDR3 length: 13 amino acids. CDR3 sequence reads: CASSVRGSGELFF. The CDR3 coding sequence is TGTGCCAGCAGTGTTCGAGGTTCTGGGGAGCTGTTTTTT.

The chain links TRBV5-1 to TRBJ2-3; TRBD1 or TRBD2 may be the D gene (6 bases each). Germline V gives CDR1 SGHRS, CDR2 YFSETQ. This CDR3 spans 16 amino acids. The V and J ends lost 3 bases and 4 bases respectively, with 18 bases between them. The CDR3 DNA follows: TGCGCCAGCAGCTCCGGAGGGGGATTGAGGGCAGATACGCAGTATTTT. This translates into CASSSGGGLRADTQYF.

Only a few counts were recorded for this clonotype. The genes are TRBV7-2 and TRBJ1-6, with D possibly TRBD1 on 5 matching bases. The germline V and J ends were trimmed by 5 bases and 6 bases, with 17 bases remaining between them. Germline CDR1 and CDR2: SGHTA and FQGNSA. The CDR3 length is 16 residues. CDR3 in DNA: TGTGCCAGCAGCCTCAGACCAGGGCGACCTAATTCACCCCTCCACTTT. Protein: CASSLRPGRPNSPLHF.